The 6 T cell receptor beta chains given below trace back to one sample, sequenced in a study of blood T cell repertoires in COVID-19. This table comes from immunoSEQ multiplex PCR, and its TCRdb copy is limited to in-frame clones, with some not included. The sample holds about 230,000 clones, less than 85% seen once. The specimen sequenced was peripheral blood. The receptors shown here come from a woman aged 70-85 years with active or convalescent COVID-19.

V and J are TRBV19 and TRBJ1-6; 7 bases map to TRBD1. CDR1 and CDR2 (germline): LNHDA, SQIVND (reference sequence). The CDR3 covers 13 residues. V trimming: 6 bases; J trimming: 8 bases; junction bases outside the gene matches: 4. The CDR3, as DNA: TGTGCCAGTAGCTGGACAGGTGATTCACCCCTCCACTTT. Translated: CASSWTGDSPLHF.

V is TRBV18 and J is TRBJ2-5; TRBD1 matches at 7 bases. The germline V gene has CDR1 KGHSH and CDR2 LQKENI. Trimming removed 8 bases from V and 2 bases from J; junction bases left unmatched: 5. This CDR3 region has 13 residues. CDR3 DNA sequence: TGTGCCAGCCTTGGGACAGAGCAAGAGACCCAGTACTTC. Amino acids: CASLGTEQETQYF.

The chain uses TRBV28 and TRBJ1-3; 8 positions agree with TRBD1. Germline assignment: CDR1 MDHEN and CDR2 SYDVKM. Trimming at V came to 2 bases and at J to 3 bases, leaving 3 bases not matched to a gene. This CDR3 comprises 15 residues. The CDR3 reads CASSLQGAYGNTIYF. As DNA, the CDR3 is TGTGCCAGCAGTTTACAGGGGGCGTATGGAAACACCATATATTTT.

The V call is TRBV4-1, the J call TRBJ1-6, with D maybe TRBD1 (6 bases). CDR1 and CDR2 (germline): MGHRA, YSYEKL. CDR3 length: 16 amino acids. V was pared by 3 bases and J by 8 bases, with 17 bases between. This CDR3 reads CASSQAPRGLDSPLHF. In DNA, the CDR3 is TGCGCCAGCAGCCAGGCACCGAGGGGGTTAGATTCACCCCTCCACTTT.

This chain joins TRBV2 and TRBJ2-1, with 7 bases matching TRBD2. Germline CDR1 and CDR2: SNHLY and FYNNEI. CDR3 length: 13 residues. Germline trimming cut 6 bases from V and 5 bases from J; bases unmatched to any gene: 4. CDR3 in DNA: TGTGCCAGCAGGACTAGCCAGAACAATGAGCAGTTCTTC. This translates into CASRTSQNNEQFF.

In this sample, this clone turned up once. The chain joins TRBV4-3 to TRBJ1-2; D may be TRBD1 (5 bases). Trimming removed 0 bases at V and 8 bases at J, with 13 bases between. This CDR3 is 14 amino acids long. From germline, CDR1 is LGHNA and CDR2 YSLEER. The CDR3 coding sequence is TGCGCCAGCAGCCAAGACGGGGGGGGTAGAGGCTACACCTTC. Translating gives CASSQDGGGRGYTF.